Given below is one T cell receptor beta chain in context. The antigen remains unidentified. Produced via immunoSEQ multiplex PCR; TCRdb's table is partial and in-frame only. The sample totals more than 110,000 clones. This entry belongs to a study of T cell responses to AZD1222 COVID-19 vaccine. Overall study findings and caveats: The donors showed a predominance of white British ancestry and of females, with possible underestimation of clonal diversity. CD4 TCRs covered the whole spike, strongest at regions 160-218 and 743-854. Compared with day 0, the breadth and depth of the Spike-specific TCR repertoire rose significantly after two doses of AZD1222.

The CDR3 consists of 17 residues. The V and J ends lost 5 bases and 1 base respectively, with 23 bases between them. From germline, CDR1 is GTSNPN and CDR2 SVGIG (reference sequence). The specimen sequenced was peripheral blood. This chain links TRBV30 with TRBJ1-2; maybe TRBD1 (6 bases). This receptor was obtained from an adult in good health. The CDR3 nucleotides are TGTGCCTGGGGGGGCCGGGATGCGTATCGTTTTAACTATGGCTACACCTTC. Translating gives CAWGGRDAYRFNYGYTF.